This T cell receptor (beta chain) was identified in a study of cytotoxic CD8 clonotypes in ibrutinib-treated CLL. Overall study context: Included were 11 relapsed/refractory and about 15 treatment-naive patients, of whom roughly 17 were IGHV unmutated. Partial responders around 24, complete 2; roughly 12 progressed and some 14 stayed in remission by median roughly 6 years.

Trimming stripped 6 bases from V and 7 bases from J, with 15 bases between. Germline V gene data show CDR1 as MNHEY and CDR2 as SMNVEV (reference sequence). This CDR3 region has 14 residues. Method: immunoSEQ multiplex PCR; TCRdb's copy keeps in-frame clones and lacks some. This sample has 60,000 to 65,000 clones, with roughly 57% found just once. Study results and limitations: Whereas clonality rose at ibrutinib response, it declined toward baseline at progression.

This clone was found once. Its antigen remains unknown. A read error may be the cause here, since a much bigger clone is one base away. The specimen comprised PBMCs, sampled after 12 months of ibrutinib treatment. The chain couples TRBV27 to TRBJ2-2; the D call may be TRBD1 or TRBD2 (5 bases each). This TCR came from a human donor with chronic lymphocytic leukemia. The CDR3 nucleotides are TGTGCCAGCAGAGATATGGGGGTGGGCGGGGAGCTGTTTTTT. Residues: CASRDMGVGGELFF.